This TCR beta chain was retrieved from a study of blood T cells in healthy people across ages (dated by TCRdb to about 2015). Concerning the study at large: In model experiments, roughly one uniquely barcoded TCR beta cDNA molecule per two T cells was captured by template switching. To avoid experimental bias, donors of different ages were spread randomly across the sequencing lanes. Age-related changes in TCR beta repertoire diversity were measured in the study by deep sequencing normalized with unique cDNA molecular identifiers. Two additional independent replicas of 1 million unique cDNA reads from the same blood draw were analyzed for two donors (one aged 18 to 30 and one aged 80 or older). Donors were grouped into four age groups: young (average 16 years), middle-aged (39), aged (around 60) and long-lived (approximately 82). Overall results and qualifications from the work: As age increased, observed TCR beta diversity per million T cells dropped in a roughly linear way, and a significant reduction was already evident by age about 36. Estimates of total diversity based on one million sequenced T cells were regarded as lower bounds and as underestimates. Because profiling used bulk unsorted PBMCs, naive and antigen-experienced compartments could not be compared conclusively. A strong correlation was found between observed TCR beta diversity and the percentage of naive T cells measured by flow cytometry. Compared with the aged group, the long-lived group had more naive CD4+ T cells, fewer expanded clones and increased TCR diversity, suggesting age selection. Because the CMV infection status of the donors was unknown, age-related changes in expanded clonotypes may potentially have been confounded.

Receptor libraries were prepared by 5' RACE. Instrument used: Illumina HiSeq 2500. A second PCR of roughly 7 to 11 cycles was performed with a sample-barcoded 5' primer and a J-beta primer mix. Each TCR beta cDNA molecule received a unique molecular identifier from a template-switch 5' adaptor carrying 12 random nucleotides. Each sample yielded at least 2.5 million CDR3-containing paired-end reads. First-strand cDNA was synthesized from all RNA with the Mint cDNA synthesis kit, primed by a TRBC-specific oligonucleotide. After uracil-DNA glycosylase treatment, a first 18-cycle PCR used universal primers M1SS and BC2_uni_R on all cDNA. As for how the authors treated the data: Each sample was normalized by randomly selecting 1 million high-quality reads, each carrying a distinct molecular identifier. Instead of being binned into consensus sequences, reads with shared molecular identifiers were discarded. MiTCR, with a Q25 quality threshold and the strictest error-elimination algorithm, was used for CDR3 identification, clonotype clustering and error correction. Lower-bound total TCR beta diversity was estimated with a nonparametric unseen species model using Euler transformation. TCRdb trimmed public reads at Q25 via fastp, called clones via MiXCR and kept in-frame beta chains. Rows are combined by CDR3 protein, so each entry shows the most common genes and DNA. Clone size and V and J calls follow TCRdb, not the original study. The sample data list over 1,200,000 distinct CDR3 sequences, and approximately 59% of these were observed just once. The ten most abundant clones make up 5% to 7% of the sample.

CDR1 and CDR2, looked up from the germline V gene, are MNHNS and SASEGT. V trim: 4 bases; J trim: 6 bases; unmatched bases: 6. The CDR3 numbers 14 residues from cysteine through phenylalanine. The only DNA kept is the CDR3, 42 bases in frame from the first base. Systemically healthy Caucasian individuals from Russia, 35 to 40 in total and aged roughly 6 to 100 years, were included as donors. Each donor gave 8 to 10 milliliters of peripheral blood, collected into EDTA-treated Vacutainer tubes. Ficoll-Paque density-gradient centrifugation was used to isolate PBMCs, with at least 7 million obtained per sample. Total RNA was extracted from PBMCs with Trizol reagent, with at least 5.5 micrograms obtained per sample. For every donor, flow cytometry on a PBMC aliquot measured the percentage of naive CD45RAhigh/CD27high T cells. As regards this clonotype: Its antigen is still unknown. No much larger clone is present one base from it, and per-base qualities are unavailable.

The TCR comes from a man aged 18 to 30 in good health. The sample was blood. This sequence uses TRBV6-1 and TRBJ1-5; the central 7 bases match TRBD1. The sequenced DNA is TGTGCCAGCAGTGCCGACAGGGTGGGTCAGCCCCAGCATTTT. This yields the protein CASSADRVGQPQHF.